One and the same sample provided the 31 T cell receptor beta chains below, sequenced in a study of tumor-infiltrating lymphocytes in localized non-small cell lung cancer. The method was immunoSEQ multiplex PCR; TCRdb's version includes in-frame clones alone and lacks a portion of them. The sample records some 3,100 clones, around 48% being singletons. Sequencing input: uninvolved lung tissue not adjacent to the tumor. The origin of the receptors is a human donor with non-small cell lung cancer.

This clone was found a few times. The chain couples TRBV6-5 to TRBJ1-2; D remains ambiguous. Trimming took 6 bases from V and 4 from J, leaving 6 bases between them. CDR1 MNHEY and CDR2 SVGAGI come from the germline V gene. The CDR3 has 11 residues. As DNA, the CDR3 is TGTGCCAGCAGAAACAGCTATGGCTACACCTTC. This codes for CASRNSYGYTF.

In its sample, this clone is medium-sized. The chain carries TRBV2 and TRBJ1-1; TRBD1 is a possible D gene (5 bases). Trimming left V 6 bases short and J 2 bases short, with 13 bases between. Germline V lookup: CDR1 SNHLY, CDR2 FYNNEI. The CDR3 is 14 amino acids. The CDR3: CASRYAGQNTEAFF. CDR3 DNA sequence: TGTGCCAGCAGGTACGCAGGGCAAAACACTGAAGCTTTCTTT.

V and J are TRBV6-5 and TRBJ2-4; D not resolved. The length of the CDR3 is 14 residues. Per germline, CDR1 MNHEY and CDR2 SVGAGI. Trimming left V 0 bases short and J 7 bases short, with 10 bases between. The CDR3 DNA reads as TGTGCCAGCAGTTACTCGAGACTGACCAACATTCAGTACTTC. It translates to CASSYSRLTNIQYF.

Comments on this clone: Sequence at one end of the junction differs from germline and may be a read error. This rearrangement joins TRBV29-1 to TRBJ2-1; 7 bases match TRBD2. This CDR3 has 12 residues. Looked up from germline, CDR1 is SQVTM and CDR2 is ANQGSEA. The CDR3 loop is CSVGAGREAFIF. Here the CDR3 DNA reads TGCAGCGTTGGAGCGGGACGGGAGGCGTTCATCTTC.

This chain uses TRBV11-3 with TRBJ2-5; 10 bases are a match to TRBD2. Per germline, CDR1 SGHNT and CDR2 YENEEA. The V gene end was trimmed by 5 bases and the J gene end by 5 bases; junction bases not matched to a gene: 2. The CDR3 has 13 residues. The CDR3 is CASSPSGSETQYF. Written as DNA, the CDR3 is TGTGCCAGCAGCCCTAGCGGGAGCGAGACCCAGTACTTC.

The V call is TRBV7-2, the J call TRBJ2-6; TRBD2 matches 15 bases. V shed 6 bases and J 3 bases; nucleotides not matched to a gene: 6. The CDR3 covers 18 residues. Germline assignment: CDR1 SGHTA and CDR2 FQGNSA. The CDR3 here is CASSEGLAGGGGANVLTF. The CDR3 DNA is TGTGCCAGCAGTGAGGGACTAGCGGGGGGAGGTGGGGCCAACGTCCTGACTTTC.

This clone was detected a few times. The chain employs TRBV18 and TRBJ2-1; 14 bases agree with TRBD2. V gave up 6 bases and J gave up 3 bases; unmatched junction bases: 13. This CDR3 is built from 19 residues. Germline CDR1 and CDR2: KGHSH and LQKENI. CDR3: CASSPGPGLAGVRYNEQFF. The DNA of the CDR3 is TGTGCCAGCTCCCCGGGGCCGGGACTAGCGGGAGTGCGCTACAATGAGCAGTTCTTC.

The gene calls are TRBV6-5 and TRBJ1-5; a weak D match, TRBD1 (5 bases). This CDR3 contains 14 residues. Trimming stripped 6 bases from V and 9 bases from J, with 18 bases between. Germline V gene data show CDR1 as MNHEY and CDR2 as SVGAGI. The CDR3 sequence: CASSSSGSGGPQHF. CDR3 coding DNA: TGTGCCAGCAGCTCCAGTGGTTCCGGGGGGCCCCAGCATTTT.

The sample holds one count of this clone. The CDR3 bases are TGTGCCAGCAGTTACCCGGGACAGGGAGAAGAAAAACTGTTTTTT. Its protein is CASSYPGQGEEKLFF. The genes are TRBV6-6 and TRBJ1-4; the match to TRBD1 covers 9 bases. The CDR3 has 15 residues. Looked up from germline, CDR1 is MNHNY and CDR2 is SVGAGI (reference sequence). J was trimmed by 8 bases and V by 2 bases; bases with no gene match: 6.

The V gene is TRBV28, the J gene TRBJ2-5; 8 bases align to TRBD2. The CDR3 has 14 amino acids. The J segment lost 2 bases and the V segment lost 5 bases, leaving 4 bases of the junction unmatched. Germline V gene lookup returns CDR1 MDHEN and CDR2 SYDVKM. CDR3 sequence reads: CASSPSGRQETQYF. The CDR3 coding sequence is TGTGCCAGCAGTCCCAGCGGGAGACAAGAGACCCAGTACTTC.

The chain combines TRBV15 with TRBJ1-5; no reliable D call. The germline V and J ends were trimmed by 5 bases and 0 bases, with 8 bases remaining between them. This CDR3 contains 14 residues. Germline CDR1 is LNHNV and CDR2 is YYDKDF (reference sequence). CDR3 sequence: CATSGPYSNQPQHF. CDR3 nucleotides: TGTGCCACCAGCGGACCTTATAGCAATCAGCCCCAGCATTTT.

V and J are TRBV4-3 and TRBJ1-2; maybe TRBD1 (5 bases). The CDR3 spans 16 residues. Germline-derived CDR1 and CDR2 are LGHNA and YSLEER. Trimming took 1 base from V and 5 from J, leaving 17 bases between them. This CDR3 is CASSQARDPTWYGYTF. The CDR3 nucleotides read TGCGCCAGCAGCCAAGCCCGGGACCCAACTTGGTATGGCTACACCTTC.

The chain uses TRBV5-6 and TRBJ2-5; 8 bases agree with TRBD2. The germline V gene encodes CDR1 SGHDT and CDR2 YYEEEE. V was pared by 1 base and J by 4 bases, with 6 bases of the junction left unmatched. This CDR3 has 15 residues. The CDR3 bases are TGTGCCAGCAGCTTGCAAGCGGGAGTTGTAGAGACCCAGTACTTC. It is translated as CASSLQAGVVETQYF. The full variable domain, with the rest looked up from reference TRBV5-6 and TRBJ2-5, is DAGVTQSPTHLIKTRGQQVTLRCSPKSGHDTVSWYQQALGQGPQFIFQYYEEEERQRGNFPDRFSGHQFPNYSSELNVNALLLGDSALYLCASSLQAGVVETQYFGPGTRLLVL.

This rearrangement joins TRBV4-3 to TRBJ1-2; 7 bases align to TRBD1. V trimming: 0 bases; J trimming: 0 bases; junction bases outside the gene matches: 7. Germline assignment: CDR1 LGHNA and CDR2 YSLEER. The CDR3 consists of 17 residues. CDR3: CASSQDARDRTNYGYTF. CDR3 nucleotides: TGCGCCAGCAGCCAAGATGCCCGGGACAGAACTAACTATGGCTACACCTTC.

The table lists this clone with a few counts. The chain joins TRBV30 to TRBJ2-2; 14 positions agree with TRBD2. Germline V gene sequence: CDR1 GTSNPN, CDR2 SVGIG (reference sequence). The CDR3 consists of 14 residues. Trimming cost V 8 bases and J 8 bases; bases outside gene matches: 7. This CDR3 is CAGGLAGVGGELFF. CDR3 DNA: TGTGCCGGGGGACTAGCGGGAGTGGGGGGGGAGCTGTTTTTT.

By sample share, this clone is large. The chain's CDR3 is CASSPRGSGYGYTF. The CDR3 coding sequence is TGTGCCAGCAGCCCCAGGGGTTCGGGCTATGGCTACACCTTC. This sequence joins TRBV6-6 and TRBJ1-2, with a tentative D call TRBD1 (6 bases). The CDR3 is made up of 14 amino acids. CDR1 is MNHNY, CDR2 SVGAGI, per germline (reference sequence). Trimming stripped 6 bases from V and 4 bases from J, with 15 bases between.

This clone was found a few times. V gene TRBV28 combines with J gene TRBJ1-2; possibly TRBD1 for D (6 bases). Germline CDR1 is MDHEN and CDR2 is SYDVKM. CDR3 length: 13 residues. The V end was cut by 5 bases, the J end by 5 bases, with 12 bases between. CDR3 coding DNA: TGTGCCAGCAGTCTCGGGGGGGCGTATGGCTACACCTTC. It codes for CASSLGGAYGYTF.

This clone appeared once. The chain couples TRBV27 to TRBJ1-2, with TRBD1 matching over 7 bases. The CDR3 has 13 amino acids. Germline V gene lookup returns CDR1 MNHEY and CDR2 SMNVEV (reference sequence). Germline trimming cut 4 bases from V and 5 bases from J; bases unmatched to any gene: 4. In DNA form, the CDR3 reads TGTGCCAGCAGTTCGGGACAGCAATATGGCTACACCTTC. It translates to CASSSGQQYGYTF.

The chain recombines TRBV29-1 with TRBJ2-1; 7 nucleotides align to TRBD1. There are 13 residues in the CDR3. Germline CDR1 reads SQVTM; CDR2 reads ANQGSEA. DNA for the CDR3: TGCAATTGTCGGGGACAGTACTACAATGAGCAGTTCTTC. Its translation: CNCRGQYYNEQFF.

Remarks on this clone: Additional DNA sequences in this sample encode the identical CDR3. In DNA form, the CDR3 reads TGTGCCAGCAGCTTAGCGCGTACCGAGTACTACGAGCAGTACTTC. Its protein product is CASSLARTEYYEQYF. The chain employs TRBV7-2 and TRBJ2-7; D is unresolved. Germline V gives CDR1 SGHTA, CDR2 FQGNSA. Trimming took 0 bases from V and 3 from J, leaving 12 bases between them. The CDR3 has 15 residues.

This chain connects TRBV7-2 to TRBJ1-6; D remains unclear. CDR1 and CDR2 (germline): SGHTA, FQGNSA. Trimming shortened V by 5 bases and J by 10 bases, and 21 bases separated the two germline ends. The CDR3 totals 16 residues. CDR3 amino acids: CASSRIREGVGSPLHF. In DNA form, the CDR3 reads TGTGCCAGCAGCCGCATCCGCGAGGGAGTTGGATCACCCCTCCACTTT.

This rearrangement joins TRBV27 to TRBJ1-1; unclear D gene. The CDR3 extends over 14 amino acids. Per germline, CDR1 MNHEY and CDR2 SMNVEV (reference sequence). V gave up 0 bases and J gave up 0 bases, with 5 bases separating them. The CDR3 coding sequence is TGTGCCAGCAGTTTATCGGGTGTGAACACTGAAGCTTTCTTT. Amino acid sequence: CASSLSGVNTEAFF.

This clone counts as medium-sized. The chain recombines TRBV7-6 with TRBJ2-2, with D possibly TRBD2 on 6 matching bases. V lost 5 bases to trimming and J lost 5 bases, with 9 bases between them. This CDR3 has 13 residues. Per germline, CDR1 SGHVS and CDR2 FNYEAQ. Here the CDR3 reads CASSRDWTGELFF. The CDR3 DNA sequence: TGTGCCAGCAGCCGGGACTGGACCGGGGAGCTGTTTTTT.

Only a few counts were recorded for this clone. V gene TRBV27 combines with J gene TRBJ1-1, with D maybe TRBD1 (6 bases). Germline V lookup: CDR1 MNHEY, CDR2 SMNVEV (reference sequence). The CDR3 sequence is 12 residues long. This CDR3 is CALSGGLAEAFF. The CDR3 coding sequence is TGTGCTCTCAGTGGGGGGCTGGCTGAAGCTTTCTTT.

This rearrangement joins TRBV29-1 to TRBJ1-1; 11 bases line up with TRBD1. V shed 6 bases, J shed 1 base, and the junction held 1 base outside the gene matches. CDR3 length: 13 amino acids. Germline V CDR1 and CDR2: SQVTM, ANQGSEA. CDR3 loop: CSVGTGGNTEAFF. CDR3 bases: TGCAGCGTAGGGACAGGGGGGAACACTGAAGCTTTCTTT.

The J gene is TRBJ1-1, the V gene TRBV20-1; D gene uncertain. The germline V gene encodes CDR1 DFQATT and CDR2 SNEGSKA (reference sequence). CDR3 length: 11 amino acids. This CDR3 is CTPLEPTGAFF. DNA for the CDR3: TGCACCCCCTTAGAACCCACGGGGGCTTTCTTT.

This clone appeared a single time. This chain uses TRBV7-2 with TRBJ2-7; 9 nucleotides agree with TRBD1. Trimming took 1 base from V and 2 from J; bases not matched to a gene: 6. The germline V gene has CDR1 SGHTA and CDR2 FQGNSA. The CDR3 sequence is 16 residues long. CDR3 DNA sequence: TGTGCCAGCAGCTTAGGAGGGACAGGGTGGGCCTACGAGCAGTACTTC. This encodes CASSLGGTGWAYEQYF.

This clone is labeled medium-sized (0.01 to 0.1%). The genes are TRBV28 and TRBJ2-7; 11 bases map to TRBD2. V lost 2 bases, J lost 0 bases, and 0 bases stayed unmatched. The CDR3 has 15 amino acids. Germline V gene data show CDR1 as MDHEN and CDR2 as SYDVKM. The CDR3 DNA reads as TGTGCCAGCAGTTTACTAGCGGGAGGCTCCTACGAGCAGTACTTC. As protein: CASSLLAGGSYEQYF.

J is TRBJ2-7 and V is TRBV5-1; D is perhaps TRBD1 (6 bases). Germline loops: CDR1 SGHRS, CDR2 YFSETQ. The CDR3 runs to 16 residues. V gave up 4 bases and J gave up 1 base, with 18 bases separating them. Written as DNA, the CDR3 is TGCGCCAGCAGCCGGGATCCCGGGACAAGGTCCTACGAGCAGTACTTC. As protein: CASSRDPGTRSYEQYF.

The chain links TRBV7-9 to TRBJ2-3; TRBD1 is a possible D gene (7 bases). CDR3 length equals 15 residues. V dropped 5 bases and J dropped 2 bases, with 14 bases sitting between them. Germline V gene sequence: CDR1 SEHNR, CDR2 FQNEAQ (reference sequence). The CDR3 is CASSPGRGATDTQYF. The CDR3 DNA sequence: TGTGCCAGCAGCCCGGGCAGGGGGGCCACAGATACGCAGTATTTT. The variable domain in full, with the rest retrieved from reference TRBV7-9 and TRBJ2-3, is DTGVSQNPRHKITKRGQNVTFRCDPISEHNRLYWYRQTLGQGPEFLTYFQNEAQLEKSRLLSDRFSAERPKGSFSTLEIQRTEQGDSAMYLCASSPGRGATDTQYFGPGTRLTVL.

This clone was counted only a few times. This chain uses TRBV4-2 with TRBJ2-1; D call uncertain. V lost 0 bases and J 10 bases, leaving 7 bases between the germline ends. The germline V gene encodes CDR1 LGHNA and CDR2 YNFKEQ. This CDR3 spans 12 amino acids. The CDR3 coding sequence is TGTGCCAGCAGCCAAGATGTGAGGGAGCAGTTCTTC. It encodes CASSQDVREQFF.